This entry describes one T cell receptor (beta chain). No antigen is known for it. The data originate from a study of cytomegalovirus exposure and HLA in healthy donors. Study-level information: There were just under 400 genotyped donors. Of these, roughly 82% fell in the genetic ancestry cluster associated with self-reported Caucasian donors. Study results and limitations: Researchers counted some 150 TCR beta chains as cytomegalovirus-associated. Information on immune exposure was restricted to one variable (CMV serostatus). According to reports, the classifier identified cytomegalovirus status with high specificity and sensitivity.

Primers included in the PCR were 60 Vbeta and 13 Jbeta primers. Repertoires were generated with immunoSEQ multiplex PCR, while TCRdb's copy carries only in-frame clones and drops some. The sample records 150,000 or so clones, 65% to 80% being singletons. This clonotype originated in a man between 18 and 29 years old in good health and CMV-seronegative. The specimen sequenced was PBMCs.

CDR3 amino acids: CASSRTGLGNQPQHF. CDR3 nucleotides: TGCGCCAGCAGCCGGACAGGGTTGGGCAATCAGCCCCAGCATTTT. The chain links TRBV4-1 to TRBJ1-5, with 8 nucleotides matching TRBD1. Germline V lookup: CDR1 MGHRA, CDR2 YSYEKL. This CDR3 comprises 15 residues. With V trimmed by 4 bases and J by 2 bases, 4 bases remained unmatched.